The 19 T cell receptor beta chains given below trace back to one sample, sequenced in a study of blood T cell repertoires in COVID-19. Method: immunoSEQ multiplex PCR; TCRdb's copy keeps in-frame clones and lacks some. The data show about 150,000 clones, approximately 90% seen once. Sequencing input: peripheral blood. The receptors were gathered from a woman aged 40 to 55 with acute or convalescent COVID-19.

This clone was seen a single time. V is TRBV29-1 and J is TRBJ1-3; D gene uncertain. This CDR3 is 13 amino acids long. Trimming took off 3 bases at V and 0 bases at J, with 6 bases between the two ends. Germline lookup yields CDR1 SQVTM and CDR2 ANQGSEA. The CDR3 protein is CSVEWSSGNTIYF. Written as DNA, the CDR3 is TGCAGCGTTGAGTGGAGCTCTGGAAACACCATATATTTT.

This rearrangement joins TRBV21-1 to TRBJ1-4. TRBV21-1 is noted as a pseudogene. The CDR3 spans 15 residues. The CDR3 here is CASSKRFATNEKLFF. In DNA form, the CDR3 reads TGTGCCAGCAGCAAGCGGTTTGCAACTAATGAAAAACTGTTTTTT.

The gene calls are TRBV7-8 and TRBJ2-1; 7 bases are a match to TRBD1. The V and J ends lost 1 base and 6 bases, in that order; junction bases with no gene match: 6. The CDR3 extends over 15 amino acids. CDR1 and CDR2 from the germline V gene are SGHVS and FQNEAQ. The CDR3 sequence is CASSLESQGTNEQFF. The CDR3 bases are TGTGCCAGCAGCTTAGAGTCACAGGGGACCAATGAGCAGTTCTTC.

In DNA, the CDR3 is TGCGCCAGCAGCTTACGGGGTGAAAAACTGTTTTTT. This codes for CASSLRGEKLFF. The chain combines TRBV5-1 with TRBJ1-4; the D is unclear. The CDR3 sequence is 12 residues long. Looked up from germline, CDR1 is SGHRS and CDR2 is YFSETQ. V was pared by 2 bases and J by 7 bases, with 6 bases between.

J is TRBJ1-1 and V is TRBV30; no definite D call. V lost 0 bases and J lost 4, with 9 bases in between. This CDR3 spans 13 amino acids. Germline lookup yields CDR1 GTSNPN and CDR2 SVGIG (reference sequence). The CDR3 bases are TGTGCCTGGAGTGTACGAGGGTTCACTGAAGCTTTCTTT. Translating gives CAWSVRGFTEAFF.

CDR3 sequence (DNA): TGTGCCAGCAGCACCCGACTAGCGGGGGGGTATTACACCGGGGAGCTGTTTTTT. It codes for CASSTRLAGGYYTGELFF. The J gene is TRBJ2-2, the V gene TRBV7-9; 14 bases line up with TRBD2. J lost 3 bases, V lost 5 bases, and 8 bases had no gene match. Germline V gene lookup returns CDR1 SEHNR and CDR2 FQNEAQ (reference sequence). The CDR3 spans 18 residues.

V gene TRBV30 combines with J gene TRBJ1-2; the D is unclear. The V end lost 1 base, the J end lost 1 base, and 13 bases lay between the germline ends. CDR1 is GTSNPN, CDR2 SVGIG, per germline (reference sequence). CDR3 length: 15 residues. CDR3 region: CAWSAGYADNYGYTF. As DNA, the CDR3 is TGTGCCTGGAGTGCGGGGTACGCCGATAACTATGGCTACACCTTC.

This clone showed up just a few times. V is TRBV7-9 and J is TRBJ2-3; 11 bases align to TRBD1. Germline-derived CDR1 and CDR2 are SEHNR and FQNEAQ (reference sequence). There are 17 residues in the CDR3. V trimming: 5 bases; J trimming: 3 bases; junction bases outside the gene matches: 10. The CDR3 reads CASSALPGQGGTDTQYF. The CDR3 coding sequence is TGTGCCAGCAGCGCCCTACCGGGACAGGGGGGGACAGATACGCAGTATTTT.

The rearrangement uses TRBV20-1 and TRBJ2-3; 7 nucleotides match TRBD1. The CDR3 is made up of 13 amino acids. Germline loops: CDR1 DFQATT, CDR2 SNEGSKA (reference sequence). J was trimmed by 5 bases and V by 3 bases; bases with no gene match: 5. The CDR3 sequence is CSASRQGGDTQYF. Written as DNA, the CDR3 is TGCAGTGCTAGTAGACAGGGTGGAGATACGCAGTATTTT.

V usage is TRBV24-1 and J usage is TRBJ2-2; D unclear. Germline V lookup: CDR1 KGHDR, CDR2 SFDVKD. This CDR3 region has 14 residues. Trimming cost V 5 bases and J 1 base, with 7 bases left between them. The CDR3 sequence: CATSVALNTGELFF. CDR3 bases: TGTGCCACCAGTGTCGCGCTGAACACCGGGGAGCTGTTTTTT.

The CDR3 sequence is CASSVGPGRNTEAFF. As DNA, the CDR3 is TGTGCCAGCAGCGTAGGCCCAGGAAGGAACACTGAAGCTTTCTTT. This chain uses TRBV9 with TRBJ1-1, with D uncertain. Trimming cost V 0 bases and J 1 base, with 10 bases left between them. The CDR3 spans 15 residues. CDR1 is SGDLS, CDR2 YYNGEE, per germline.

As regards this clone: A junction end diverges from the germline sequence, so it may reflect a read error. The CDR3 nucleotides are TGTGCTAGCAGCTTTCCCTCGGACAGGGAGGTCTCTGGGGCCAACGTCCTGACTTTC. The encoded protein is CASSFPSDREVSGANVLTF. The chain uses TRBV7-7 and TRBJ2-6; 8 nucleotides match TRBD1. Germline-derived CDR1 and CDR2 are SSHAT and FNYEAQ (reference sequence). The CDR3 runs to 19 residues.

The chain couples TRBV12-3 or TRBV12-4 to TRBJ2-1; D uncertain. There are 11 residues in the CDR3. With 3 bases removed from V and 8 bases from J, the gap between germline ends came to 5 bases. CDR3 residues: CASSLLDEQFF. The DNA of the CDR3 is TGTGCCAGCAGTTTGTTAGATGAGCAGTTCTTC.

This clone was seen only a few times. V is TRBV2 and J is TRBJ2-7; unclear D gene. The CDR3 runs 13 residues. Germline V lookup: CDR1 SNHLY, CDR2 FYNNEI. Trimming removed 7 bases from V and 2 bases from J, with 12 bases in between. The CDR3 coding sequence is TGTGCCAGCATTGTGCAACACACCTACGAGCAGTACTTC. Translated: CASIVQHTYEQYF.

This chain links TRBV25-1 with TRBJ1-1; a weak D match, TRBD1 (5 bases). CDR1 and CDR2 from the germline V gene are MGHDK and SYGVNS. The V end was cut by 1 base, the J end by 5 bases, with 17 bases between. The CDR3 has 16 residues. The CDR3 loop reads CASSESFQGVRTEAFF. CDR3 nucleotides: TGTGCCAGCAGTGAATCCTTCCAGGGTGTGAGAACTGAAGCTTTCTTT.

This chain's CDR3 is CASSFERRDRVRYTF. The CDR3 DNA reads TGTGCCAGCAGCTTCGAACGCCGGGACAGGGTTCGCTACACCTTC. The chain combines TRBV5-6 with TRBJ1-2; 9 nucleotides align to TRBD1. CDR1 is SGHDT, CDR2 YYEEEE, per germline. The CDR3 contains 15 residues. Trimming cost V 2 bases and J 9 bases; bases outside gene matches: 11. Drawing the rest from reference TRBV5-6 and TRBJ1-2, the complete variable domain is DAGVTQSPTHLIKTRGQQVTLRCSPKSGHDTVSWYQQALGQGPQFIFQYYEEEERQRGNFPDRFSGHQFPNYSSELNVNALLLGDSALYLCASSFERRDRVRYTFGSGTRLTVV.

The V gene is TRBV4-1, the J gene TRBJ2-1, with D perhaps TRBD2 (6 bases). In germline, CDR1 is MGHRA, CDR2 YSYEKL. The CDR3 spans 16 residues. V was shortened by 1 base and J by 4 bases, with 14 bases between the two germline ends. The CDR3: CASSQVLGGPYNEQFF. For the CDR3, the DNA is TGCGCCAGCAGCCAAGTCCTGGGGGGACCTTACAATGAGCAGTTCTTC.

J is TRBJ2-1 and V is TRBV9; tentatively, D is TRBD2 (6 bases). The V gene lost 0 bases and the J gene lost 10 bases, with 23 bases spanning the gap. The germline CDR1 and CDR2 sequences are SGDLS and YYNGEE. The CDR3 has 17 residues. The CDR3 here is CASSVATTPGGPREQFF. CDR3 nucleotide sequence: TGTGCCAGCAGCGTAGCTACGACTCCCGGGGGACCCCGGGAGCAGTTCTTC.

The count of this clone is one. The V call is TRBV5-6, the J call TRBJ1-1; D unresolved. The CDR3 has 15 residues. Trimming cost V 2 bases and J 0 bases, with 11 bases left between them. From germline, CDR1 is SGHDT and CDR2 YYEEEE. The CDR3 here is CASSFLSRMNTEAFF. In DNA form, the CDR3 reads TGTGCCAGCAGCTTTCTGTCCAGGATGAACACTGAAGCTTTCTTT.